One and the same sample provided the 17 T cell receptor beta chains below, sequenced in a study of T cells after posttransplantation cyclophosphamide. Produced via immunoSEQ multiplex PCR; TCRdb's table is partial and in-frame only. The sample includes 66,000 or so clones, just under 95% of them seen just once. The sample taken for sequencing was PBMCs. These receptor sequences come from a woman aged 25-40 years in good health and a related stem cell transplant donor.

The chain carries TRBV6-6 and TRBJ2-7; D call uncertain. The CDR3 loop spans 12 amino acids. The V gene lost 7 bases and the J gene lost 2 bases, with 9 bases spanning the gap. Germline V gene data show CDR1 as MNHNY and CDR2 as SVGAGI (reference sequence). The CDR3 protein is CASISSTYEQYF. DNA of the CDR3: TGTGCCAGCATCTCTTCAACCTACGAGCAGTACTTC.

The V call is TRBV5-1, the J call TRBJ2-7, with D uncertain. The CDR3 spans 14 residues. The germline gives CDR1 SGHRS, CDR2 YFSETQ. V was cut by 0 bases and J by 0 bases, with 7 bases left in between. The CDR3 DNA is TGCGCCAGCAGCTTGGATGTGCACTCCTACGAGCAGTACTTC. Encoded protein: CASSLDVHSYEQYF.

The CDR3 sequence: CASSFSGANVLTF. CDR3 DNA: TGTGCCAGCAGCTTCTCTGGGGCCAACGTCCTGACTTTC. The chain has TRBV7-3 and TRBJ2-6, with unresolved D. Germline loops: CDR1 SGHTA, CDR2 FQGTGA. This CDR3 is built from 13 residues. The V and J ends lost 3 bases and 0 bases respectively, with 0 bases between them.

V is TRBV29-1 and J is TRBJ2-1; D not certain. Germline CDR1 and CDR2: SQVTM and ANQGSEA. The V and J ends lost 5 bases and 5 bases respectively, with 10 bases between them. The CDR3 extends over 12 amino acids. The CDR3 sequence is CSVLLWDNEQFF. The CDR3 nucleotides are TGCAGCGTTCTCCTCTGGGACAATGAGCAGTTCTTC.

This clone was recorded only once. V gene TRBV11-2 combines with J gene TRBJ2-7; possibly TRBD1 for D (5 bases). Germline lookup yields CDR1 SGHAT and CDR2 FQNNGV. V was pared by 3 bases and J by 3 bases, with 12 bases between. The CDR3 sequence is 14 residues long. CDR3 protein: CASSLGLLFYEQYF. CDR3 in DNA: TGTGCCAGCAGCTTGGGGCTTCTATTCTACGAGCAGTACTTC.

This clone showed up just once. V and J are TRBV2 and TRBJ2-2; 14 positions agree with TRBD2. The CDR3 is 16 amino acids. The V gene's germline CDR1 is SNHLY and CDR2 FYNNEI. V lost 8 bases to trimming and J lost 10 bases; unmatched junction nucleotides: 12. The CDR3 here is CASLDRTSGGSEELFF. The DNA of the CDR3 is TGTGCCAGCCTAGACCGGACTAGCGGGGGGTCCGAGGAGCTGTTTTTT.

The gene calls are TRBV7-9 and TRBJ2-2; 7 bases agree with TRBD1. The germline V gene has CDR1 SEHNR and CDR2 FQNEAQ (reference sequence). The V segment lost 1 base and the J segment 7 bases; nucleotides outside the gene matches: 6. This CDR3 spans 15 amino acids. CDR3 sequence reads: CASSLGTGDVGELFF. The CDR3 nucleotides read TGTGCCAGCAGCTTAGGCACAGGGGACGTCGGGGAGCTGTTTTTT.

J is TRBJ1-6 and V is TRBV19; D may be TRBD1 (5 bases). The V gene's germline CDR1 is LNHDA and CDR2 SQIVND (reference sequence). The CDR3 is made up of 17 amino acids. Trimming left V 3 bases short and J 5 bases short, with 17 bases between. CDR3 coding DNA: TGTGCCAGTAGTATGTTAGACCGGGACGTAGATAATTCACCCCTCCACTTT. Translating it yields CASSMLDRDVDNSPLHF.

The chain uses TRBV9 and TRBJ1-3; D is unclear. V dropped 3 bases and J dropped 1 base, with 11 bases sitting between them. This CDR3 is built from 15 residues. CDR1 and CDR2 from the germline V gene are SGDLS and YYNGEE. The CDR3 loop is CASSAGLLSGNTIYF. CDR3 DNA: TGTGCCAGCAGCGCCGGACTGCTGTCTGGAAACACCATATATTTT.

As DNA, the CDR3 is TGTGCCAGTAAGGGGCGGCAGGGGTCGACTTCAACTAATGAAAAACTGTTTTTT. Translation: CASKGRQGSTSTNEKLFF. The rearrangement links TRBV19 to TRBJ1-4, with D possibly matching TRBD1 (6 bases). The CDR3 runs 18 residues. Trimming removed 7 bases at V and 0 bases at J, with 21 bases between. Germline V gives CDR1 LNHDA, CDR2 SQIVND (reference sequence). Full variable domain (missing parts from reference TRBV19 and TRBJ1-4): DGGITQSPKYLFRKEGQNVTLSCEQNLNHDAMYWYRQDPGQGLRLIYYSQIVNDFQKGDIAEGYSVSREKKESFPLTVTSAQKNPTAFYLCASKGRQGSTSTNEKLFFGSGTQLSVL.

The chain links TRBV7-2 to TRBJ1-2; D gene ambiguous. From germline, CDR1 is SGHTA and CDR2 FQGNSA. The length of the CDR3 is 12 residues. V lost 5 bases, J lost 12 bases, and 16 bases lay in between. CDR3 residues: CASSLGRAADTF. Written as DNA, the CDR3 is TGTGCCAGCAGCCTAGGAAGGGCTGCTGACACCTTC.

V is TRBV28 and J is TRBJ1-1; D is uncertain. Germline lookup yields CDR1 MDHEN and CDR2 SYDVKM. The length of the CDR3 is 12 residues. The V end was cut by 2 bases, the J end by 4 bases, with 5 bases between. CDR3 residues: CASSLKATEAFF. In nucleotides, the CDR3 is TGTGCCAGCAGTTTAAAAGCCACTGAAGCTTTCTTT.

This chain links TRBV4-2 with TRBJ1-2; D is perhaps TRBD1 (5 bases). Germline CDR1 LGHNA, CDR2 YNFKEQ. The CDR3 covers 15 residues. The V end was cut by 0 bases, the J end by 1 base, with 9 bases between. Here the CDR3 DNA reads TGTGCCAGCAGCCAAGATCAGGGAGATAACTATGGCTACACCTTC. It is translated as CASSQDQGDNYGYTF.

The chain recombines TRBV7-2 with TRBJ1-6, with 7 bases matching TRBD1. The germline gives CDR1 SGHTA, CDR2 FQGNSA. The CDR3 is 15 amino acids. J gave up 4 bases and V 4 bases, and 4 bases lay outside the gene matches. This chain's CDR3 is CASSWTGPYNSPLHF. The CDR3 DNA sequence: TGTGCCAGCAGCTGGACAGGTCCTTATAATTCACCCCTCCACTTT.

The chain combines TRBV19 with TRBJ2-1; the match to TRBD1 covers 11 bases. Germline lookup yields CDR1 LNHDA and CDR2 SQIVND (reference sequence). Trimming cost V 3 bases and J 7 bases; bases outside gene matches: 5. This CDR3 spans 15 amino acids. Here the CDR3 DNA reads TGTGCCAGTAGTATCCTGGGACAGGGGGGGAATGAGCAGTTCTTC. Translation gives CASSILGQGGNEQFF.

This clone was seen only once. The rearrangement joins TRBV5-1 to TRBJ1-2; 10 nucleotides line up with TRBD1. Per the germline V gene, CDR1 is SGHRS and CDR2 is YFSETQ. J gave up 8 bases and V 4 bases, and 11 bases lay outside the gene matches. The CDR3 sequence is 15 residues long. In DNA, the CDR3 is TGCGCCAGCAGCCAAGGGACAGGGGAAATAACGGGCTACACCTTC. It translates to CASSQGTGEITGYTF.

The chain is built from TRBV28 and TRBJ1-2; D gene ambiguous. The V and J ends lost 2 bases and 4 bases respectively, with 8 bases between them. Germline assignment: CDR1 MDHEN and CDR2 SYDVKM. The CDR3 spans 13 residues. CDR3 DNA sequence: TGTGCCAGCAGTTTACGGACCTTCTATGGCTACACCTTC. This encodes CASSLRTFYGYTF.